The 15 T cell receptor beta chains below were found in one sample sequenced in a study of shared clonotypes between healthy human individuals. TCRdb's table, derived via immunoSEQ multiplex PCR, lists solely in-frame clones and lacks some. Of fewer than 3 million clones listed, 85% to 95% are singletons. Sequencing was done on a sample of naive CD4+ T cells from PBMCs. This sample's subset: CD45RA+ positively selected. The receptors derive from a man aged 18 to 35 in good health. Some clones in this sample may be carry-over from other donors' samples.

J is TRBJ1-3 and V is TRBV5-6; D remains unclear. The length of the CDR3 is 16 residues. V lost 1 base and J 4 bases, leaving 15 bases between the germline ends. Germline V gene lookup returns CDR1 SGHDT and CDR2 YYEEEE. CDR3 loop: CASSLPGLYSGNTIYF. The CDR3 coding sequence is TGTGCCAGCAGCTTGCCCGGGCTCTACTCCGGAAACACCATATATTTT.

V gene TRBV12-5 combines with J gene TRBJ1-1, with D possibly TRBD1 on 5 matching bases. Trimming left V 4 bases short and J 4 bases short, with 10 bases between. The CDR3 extends over 13 amino acids. Germline CDR1 is LGHNT and CDR2 is FRNRAP. The CDR3 spells CASGSRASTEAFF. The CDR3 DNA follows: TGTGCTAGTGGTTCCAGGGCCTCCACTGAAGCTTTCTTT.

V and J are TRBV5-1 and TRBJ1-4; 10 nucleotides line up with TRBD1. The germline CDR1 and CDR2 sequences are SGHRS and YFSETQ. J gave up 6 bases and V 4 bases, and 3 bases lay outside the gene matches. The CDR3 is 14 amino acids. DNA of the CDR3: TGCGCCAGCAGCCGCGGGACAGGGGATGAAAAACTGTTTTTT. Its translation is CASSRGTGDEKLFF.

The chain links TRBV28 to TRBJ2-7, with D possibly matching TRBD1 (6 bases). The CDR3 is 15 amino acids. Germline V gives CDR1 MDHEN, CDR2 SYDVKM. The germline V and J ends were trimmed by 2 bases and 5 bases, with 16 bases remaining between them. The DNA for the CDR3 is TGTGCCAGCAGTTTACTAGGCCAGGGGTACCACGAGCAGTACTTC. Its protein is CASSLLGQGYHEQYF.

Worth noting for this clone: The sample holds other DNA sequences that translate to the same CDR3. V gene TRBV4-1 combines with J gene TRBJ2-1, with unresolved D. There are 16 residues in the CDR3. Germline V gives CDR1 MGHRA, CDR2 YSYEKL. Trimming left V 0 bases short and J 0 bases short, with 9 bases between. The CDR3 spells CASSQDPRGSYNEQFF. CDR3 nucleotide sequence: TGCGCCAGCAGCCAAGATCCTCGCGGCTCCTACAATGAGCAGTTCTTC.

V usage is TRBV6-6 and J usage is TRBJ2-2; 7 bases align to TRBD2. This CDR3 comprises 16 residues. V trimming: 0 bases; J trimming: 3 bases; junction bases outside the gene matches: 4. Germline V gene sequence: CDR1 MNHNY, CDR2 SVGAGI (reference sequence). The CDR3 sequence is CASSYSSGIHTGELFF. CDR3 in DNA: TGTGCCAGCAGTTACTCAAGCGGGATCCACACCGGGGAGCTGTTTTTT.

J is TRBJ1-1 and V is TRBV5-1, with D unresolved. Germline V gene data show CDR1 as SGHRS and CDR2 as YFSETQ. CDR3 size: 15 residues. Trimming took off 7 bases at V and 0 bases at J, with 16 bases between the two ends. This CDR3 reads CASLPSSNMNTEAFF. Here the CDR3 DNA reads TGCGCCAGCCTCCCCTCGTCGAACATGAACACTGAAGCTTTCTTT.

The chain links TRBV9 to TRBJ2-4, with TRBD2 matching over 7 bases. V shed 3 bases, J shed 2 bases, and the junction held 26 bases outside the gene matches. CDR1 is SGDLS and CDR2 is YYNGEE in the germline V gene. The CDR3 has 22 residues. DNA for the CDR3: TGTGCCAGCAGCGGGCCGTCCGGGTTTCCCAGACAGCGGGATTCATCCAAAAACATTCAGTACTTC. Translating gives CASSGPSGFPRQRDSSKNIQYF.

V usage is TRBV6-6 and J usage is TRBJ2-7; D uncertain. The V end was cut by 11 bases, the J end by 5 bases, with 7 bases between. Germline values: CDR1 MNHNY, CDR2 SVGAGI (reference sequence). The CDR3 spans 9 residues. CDR3 nucleotides: TGTGCCGCAGGCCACGAGCAGTACTTC. Amino acid sequence: CAAGHEQYF.

The chain is built from TRBV25-1 and TRBJ2-2; the D gene is possibly TRBD1 (5 bases). The CDR3 is 14 residues long. CDR1 MGHDK and CDR2 SYGVNS come from the germline V gene. Between the trimmed V and J ends, which lost 5 bases and 3 bases, there was a span of 10 bases. The CDR3 loop reads CASSRQGDTGELFF. Written as DNA, the CDR3 is TGTGCCAGCAGTCGGCAGGGTGACACCGGGGAGCTGTTTTTT.

This sequence joins TRBV15 and TRBJ1-4; D call uncertain. CDR3 length: 15 residues. V shed 6 bases and J shed 0 bases, with 11 bases lying between them. Germline V lookup: CDR1 LNHNV, CDR2 YYDKDF (reference sequence). The CDR3 DNA is TGTGCCACCAGGGGCGTGGCGGCAACTAATGAAAAACTGTTTTTT. This translates into CATRGVAATNEKLFF.

The chain couples TRBV27 to TRBJ1-2; D is uncertain. This CDR3 has 15 amino acids. Germline values: CDR1 MNHEY, CDR2 SMNVEV (reference sequence). The V end was cut by 2 bases, the J end by 8 bases, with 18 bases between. Written as DNA, the CDR3 is TGTGCCAGCAGTTTAGGCGGCGGCCCTATAAAAGGCTACACCTTC. Encoded protein: CASSLGGGPIKGYTF.

This clone has more than one count but fewer than ten. Within the sample, other DNA sequences also encode this same CDR3. This chain joins TRBV7-9 and TRBJ1-5; 8 positions match TRBD1. The CDR3 covers 14 residues. Per the germline V gene, CDR1 is SEHNR and CDR2 is FQNEAQ (reference sequence). V lost 4 bases, J lost 7 bases, and 6 bases stayed unmatched. In DNA, the CDR3 is TGTGCCAGCAGCTCGGACAGGGTTGGACAGCCCCAGCATTTT. This translates into CASSSDRVGQPQHF.

With regard to this clone: The sample carries other DNA sequences with the same CDR3. This chain joins TRBV2 and TRBJ2-1; D ambiguous. The CDR3 is 13 amino acids. V shed 1 base and J shed 4 bases, with 5 bases lying between them. Per the germline V gene, CDR1 is SNHLY and CDR2 is FYNNEI. CDR3 sequence: CASSEGLYNEQFF. DNA for the CDR3: TGTGCCAGCAGTGAAGGTTTATACAATGAGCAGTTCTTC.

The rearrangement joins TRBV15 to TRBJ2-7, with D perhaps matching TRBD1 (6 bases). Trimming pared 3 bases from V and 7 bases from J, leaving 28 bases between. Germline V lookup: CDR1 LNHNV, CDR2 YYDKDF (reference sequence). The CDR3 runs 18 residues. Written as DNA, the CDR3 is TGTGCCACCAGCAGTTTAGTCTACTCGCCAGGGGCCGAGGATGAGCAGTACTTC. Protein: CATSSLVYSPGAEDEQYF. The entire variable domain, with the rest obtained from reference TRBV15 and TRBJ2-7, is as follows: DAMVIQNPRYQVTQFGKPVTLSCSQTLNHNVMYWYQQKSSQAPKLLFHYYDKDFNNEADTPDNFQSRRPNTSFCFLDIRSPGLGDTAMYLCATSSLVYSPGAEDEQYFGPGTRLTVT.